The present T cell receptor (beta chain) was sequenced within a study of shared clonotypes between healthy human individuals. Findings and caveats of the study: Among donors, clonotype sharing was expected to be affected by sequencing depth.

Authors' analysis steps: For the immunoSEQ data, sequences were junction-only without quality scores, so filtering differed. This table comes from immunoSEQ multiplex PCR, and its TCRdb copy is limited to in-frame clones, with some not included. V, J and clone size are those of that table, while D and trimming were read from the DNA. The table includes around 700,000 clones, 60% to 80% detected once. Regarding this clone: Its target is unknown.

Trimming shortened V by 2 bases and J by 3 bases, and 7 bases separated the two germline ends. Germline V gene lookup returns CDR1 MGHRA and CDR2 YSYEKL. The CDR3 covers 14 residues. Sequences were obtained from memory CD4+ T cells sorted from blood. The subset was: CD45RA-negative fraction. This TCR derives from a woman aged 30 to 39 in good health. J is TRBJ2-2 and V is TRBV4-1; D is uncertain. CDR3 nucleotide sequence: TGCGCCAGCAGCCAACCTAAAGACACCGGGGAGCTGTTTTTT. It encodes CASSQPKDTGELFF.